The 31 T cell receptor beta chains listed next were all sequenced from one sample in a study of radiotherapy plus CTLA-4 blockade in lung cancer. Clones were sequenced by immunoSEQ multiplex PCR, and TCRdb holds only the in-frame ones, with some missing. The sample shows some 110,000 clones, just under 80% of them seen only once. The sample was peripheral blood, taken from a patient treated with radiotherapy plus ipilimumab. Every receptor here comes from a human donor with non-small cell lung cancer who had a partial response to radiotherapy plus ipilimumab.

This sequence joins TRBV5-1 and TRBJ2-3, with a possible D match to TRBD1 (5 bases). The V gene lost 4 bases and the J gene lost 0 bases, with 9 bases spanning the gap. There are 14 residues in the CDR3. Germline CDR1 and CDR2: SGHRS and YFSETQ. CDR3 protein: CASSSRQSTDTQYF. The CDR3 nucleotides read TGCGCCAGCAGCAGCCGACAGAGCACAGATACGCAGTATTTT. Supplemented by reference TRBV5-1 and TRBJ2-3, the full variable domain reads KAGVTQTPRYLIKTRGQQVTLSCSPISGHRSVSWYQQTPGQGLQFLFEYFSETQRNKGNFPGRFSGRQFSNSRSEMNVSTLELGDSALYLCASSSRQSTDTQYFGPGTRLTVL.

This sequence joins TRBV5-1 and TRBJ1-3, with D uncertain. CDR1 and CDR2 (germline): SGHRS, YFSETQ. V gave up 5 bases and J gave up 0 bases, with 6 bases separating them. This CDR3 region has 13 residues. As DNA, the CDR3 is TGCGCCAGCAGTTGGAGCTCTGGAAACACCATATATTTT. Translated, it gives CASSWSSGNTIYF.

The rearrangement joins TRBV5-1 to TRBJ2-3, with 12 bases fitting TRBD2. The CDR3 sequence is 16 residues long. The germline gives CDR1 SGHRS, CDR2 YFSETQ. V was clipped by 4 bases and J by 2 bases; unmatched bases: 5. CDR3 DNA: TGCGCCAGCAGCGCCGGACTAGCGGGGACCACAGATACGCAGTATTTT. This codes for CASSAGLAGTTDTQYF. The whole variable domain, remainder taken from reference TRBV5-1 and TRBJ2-3, is KAGVTQTPRYLIKTRGQQVTLSCSPISGHRSVSWYQQTPGQGLQFLFEYFSETQRNKGNFPGRFSGRQFSNSRSEMNVSTLELGDSALYLCASSAGLAGTTDTQYFGPGTRLTVL.

The gene calls are TRBV5-6 and TRBJ1-1; tentatively, D is TRBD1 (6 bases). This CDR3 is 16 amino acids long. CDR1 and CDR2 from the germline V gene are SGHDT and YYEEEE. The germline V and J ends were trimmed by 5 bases and 1 base, with 18 bases remaining between them. The CDR3 is CASRPTNTGRNTEAFF. The CDR3 DNA sequence: TGTGCCAGCAGGCCTACTAATACAGGGAGGAACACTGAAGCTTTCTTT. Full variable domain (rest looked up from reference TRBV5-6 and TRBJ1-1): DAGVTQSPTHLIKTRGQQVTLRCSPKSGHDTVSWYQQALGQGPQFIFQYYEEEERQRGNFPDRFSGHQFPNYSSELNVNALLLGDSALYLCASRPTNTGRNTEAFFGQGTRLTVV.

This clone occurred a few times. The rearrangement uses TRBV6-5 and TRBJ2-7; 8 nucleotides agree with TRBD1. V shed 10 bases and J 5 bases; nucleotides not matched to a gene: 13. The CDR3 is made up of 14 amino acids. Germline V gene lookup returns CDR1 MNHEY and CDR2 SVGAGI. CDR3 sequence reads: CATRRTGGSDEQYV. For the CDR3, the DNA is TGTGCCACCAGAAGAACAGGGGGTAGCGACGAGCAGTACGTC.

The chain has TRBV7-2 and TRBJ2-4, with 7 bases that match TRBD1. The V gene's germline CDR1 is SGHTA and CDR2 FQGNSA. Trimming cost V 5 bases and J 0 bases; bases outside gene matches: 7. The CDR3 covers 16 residues. CDR3 sequence reads: CASSLQGQLAKNIQYF. DNA for the CDR3: TGTGCCAGCAGCCTACAGGGGCAACTAGCCAAAAACATTCAGTACTTC.

The chain has TRBV19 and TRBJ2-6, with a tentative D call TRBD2 (6 bases). The V end lost 0 bases, the J end lost 0 bases, and 15 bases lay between the germline ends. The CDR3 extends over 19 amino acids. Germline-derived CDR1 and CDR2 are LNHDA and SQIVND (reference sequence). The CDR3 nucleotides are TGTGCCAGTAGTATAGAGATAATAGCGGCAACCTCTGGGGCCAACGTCCTGACTTTC. It specifies CASSIEIIAATSGANVLTF. The entire variable domain, with the rest obtained from reference TRBV19 and TRBJ2-6, is as follows: DGGITQSPKYLFRKEGQNVTLSCEQNLNHDAMYWYRQDPGQGLRLIYYSQIVNDFQKGDIAEGYSVSREKKESFPLTVTSAQKNPTAFYLCASSIEIIAATSGANVLTFGAGSRLTVL.

This clone was seen once. The rearrangement joins TRBV6-5 to TRBJ1-1, with D maybe TRBD1 (5 bases). The CDR3 consists of 14 residues. The V gene's germline CDR1 is MNHEY and CDR2 SVGAGI. V dropped 5 bases and J dropped 4 bases, with 14 bases sitting between them. CDR3 in amino acids: CASSEIGDGTEAFF. CDR3 nucleotides: TGTGCCAGCAGTGAAATAGGGGATGGCACTGAAGCTTTCTTT.

The V gene is TRBV27, the J gene TRBJ2-6; D perhaps matches TRBD1 (6 bases). This CDR3 is 16 amino acids long. Germline V gives CDR1 MNHEY, CDR2 SMNVEV (reference sequence). Trimming shortened V by 4 bases and J by 0 bases, and 10 bases separated the two germline ends. The CDR3 DNA sequence: TGTGCCAGCAGTTCCAGGGGCCTCTCTGGGGCCAACGTCCTGACTTTC. Protein product: CASSSRGLSGANVLTF.

The chain is built from TRBV27 and TRBJ2-1; possibly TRBD2 for D (7 bases). The germline CDR1 and CDR2 sequences are MNHEY and SMNVEV (reference sequence). V was shortened by 6 bases and J by 12 bases, with 27 bases between the two germline ends. This CDR3 has 16 amino acids. CDR3 sequence: CASSPVDSVRGGVQFF. The CDR3 nucleotides are TGTGCCAGCAGCCCGGTGGACAGCGTGAGGGGGGGCGTGCAGTTCTTC.

This chain connects TRBV29-1 to TRBJ2-1; 14 bases fit TRBD2. Germline V gene sequence: CDR1 SQVTM, CDR2 ANQGSEA. The CDR3 is 15 residues long. V was pared by 5 bases and J by 16 bases, with 16 bases of the junction left unmatched. The CDR3 region has the DNA TGCAGCGTTCCCAGGGGGGGGACTAGCGGGAGTGGGGGTTTCTTC. It specifies CSVPRGGTSGSGGFF.

V usage is TRBV7-2 and J usage is TRBJ2-2, with 11 bases that match TRBD2. Trimming at V came to 3 bases and at J to 8 bases, leaving 8 bases not matched to a gene. This CDR3 has 16 residues. From germline, CDR1 is SGHTA and CDR2 FQGNSA. The CDR3 DNA sequence: TGTGCCAGCAGCTTGAGTCGGACTAGCGGGTTGGGGGAGCTGTTTTTT. Translated, it gives CASSLSRTSGLGELFF.

The sample holds a few counts of this clone. Other DNA sequences of this sample code for an identical CDR3. This chain connects TRBV19 to TRBJ1-1; D is unresolved. V lost 3 bases to trimming and J lost 0 bases, with 5 bases between them. The CDR3 is 13 amino acids. The germline V gene encodes CDR1 LNHDA and CDR2 SQIVND (reference sequence). The DNA of the CDR3 is TGTGCCAGTAGTATCGGGGTGAACACTGAAGCTTTCTTT. Protein product: CASSIGVNTEAFF.

The rearrangement uses TRBV5-1 and TRBJ2-1; 7 bases agree with TRBD2. This CDR3 contains 16 residues. V lost 0 bases to trimming and J lost 6 bases; unmatched junction nucleotides: 9. Germline-derived CDR1 and CDR2 are SGHRS and YFSETQ. The CDR3 nucleotides are TGCGCCAGCAGCTTGGTTCCTAGCGGTGAACCCAATGAGCAGTTCTTC. Amino acids: CASSLVPSGEPNEQFF.

The CDR3 is CASSLGPGRAHEQYV. CDR3 bases: TGTGCCAGCAGCTTAGGGCCTGGGAGAGCCCACGAGCAGTACGTC. The genes are TRBV7-8 and TRBJ2-7, with a tentative D call TRBD2 (5 bases). Trimming cost V 1 base and J 5 bases, with 15 bases left between them. Germline CDR1 SGHVS, CDR2 FQNEAQ. There are 15 residues in the CDR3.

The chain recombines TRBV18 with TRBJ2-3; 7 nucleotides agree with TRBD2. CDR1 and CDR2 (germline): KGHSH, LQKENI. The CDR3 extends over 20 amino acids. The V segment lost 3 bases and the J segment 3 bases; nucleotides outside the gene matches: 21. As DNA, the CDR3 is TGTGCCAGCTCACCCCCTTCGGGTCCCCGCGCGGGAGTTGAGACAGATACGCAGTATTTT. Its translation is CASSPPSGPRAGVETDTQYF.

This clone is a singleton in its sample. The V gene is TRBV5-1, the J gene TRBJ1-2; 7 bases are shared with TRBD1. The germline V gene encodes CDR1 SGHRS and CDR2 YFSETQ. The junction had 12 bases not matched to a gene; V was cut back by 4 bases and J by 6 bases. The CDR3 has 15 amino acids. For the CDR3, the DNA is TGCGCCAGCAGCCTGGGGGACAGTAGCGGGGATGGCTACACCTTC. Its translation: CASSLGDSSGDGYTF.

CDR3 DNA sequence: TGTGCCAGCAGCCAACCCAGCGAGGGGGATGGCTACACCTTC. It is translated as CASSQPSEGDGYTF. The chain links TRBV4-2 to TRBJ1-2; D might be TRBD1 (6 bases). This CDR3 contains 14 residues. Trimming removed 2 bases from V and 6 bases from J, with 13 bases in between. In germline, CDR1 is LGHNA, CDR2 YNFKEQ.

Of note for this clone: The junction departs from germline at one end; a sequencing error may be responsible. The J gene is TRBJ2-1, the V gene TRBV28; 8 bases map to TRBD1. CDR1 MDHEN and CDR2 SYDVKM come from the germline V gene. This CDR3 contains 15 residues. As DNA, the CDR3 is TGTGCCAGCAGTGCAGGACAGGGCTATTACACTGAGCAGTTCTTC. Protein product: CASSAGQGYYTEQFF.

This clone has a single count. This sequence joins TRBV5-1 and TRBJ2-7, with D possibly being TRBD2 (7 bases). CDR1 SGHRS and CDR2 YFSETQ come from the germline V gene. The V end was cut by 0 bases, the J end by 7 bases, with 20 bases between. The CDR3 has 16 amino acids. The CDR3 sequence is CASSLDRGGGEGEQYF. The CDR3 bases are TGCGCCAGCAGCTTGGATAGGGGGGGAGGAGAAGGGGAGCAGTACTTC.

This sequence joins TRBV6-5 and TRBJ2-7, with 7 bases identical to TRBD2. The CDR3 totals 15 residues. CDR1 is MNHEY, CDR2 SVGAGI, per germline. V was clipped by 0 bases and J by 4 bases; unmatched bases: 6. The CDR3 DNA follows: TGTGCCAGCAGTTACTCGAGGGCGGGAGTGTACGAGCAGTACGTC. Protein: CASSYSRAGVYEQYV.

The chain carries TRBV11-3 and TRBJ2-1; perhaps TRBD2 as D (5 bases). Germline V CDR1 and CDR2: SGHNT, YENEEA. The V gene lost 5 bases and the J gene lost 8 bases, with 13 bases spanning the gap. This CDR3 is 13 amino acids long. The DNA for the CDR3 is TGTGCCAGCAGCCGGACTGGGAGTGATGAGCAGTTCTTC. Residues: CASSRTGSDEQFF.

The chain joins TRBV29-1 to TRBJ1-1; D uncertain. This CDR3 contains 12 residues. Germline CDR1 SQVTM, CDR2 ANQGSEA. Trimming removed 2 bases from V and 10 bases from J, with 14 bases in between. This chain's CDR3 is CSVEYPTGGAFF. CDR3 nucleotide sequence: TGCAGCGTTGAATACCCGACCGGAGGAGCTTTCTTT.

This rearrangement joins TRBV27 to TRBJ1-2; 10 positions match TRBD1. The V and J ends lost 4 bases and 5 bases, in that order; junction bases with no gene match: 4. This CDR3 region has 14 residues. From germline, CDR1 is MNHEY and CDR2 SMNVEV (reference sequence). The CDR3 region has the DNA TGTGCCAGCAGTTCTCGACAGGGGGCTTATGGCTACACCTTC. Translated, it gives CASSSRQGAYGYTF.

This clone turned up a few times. The CDR3 loop is CASSYRVGTEAFF. In nucleotides, the CDR3 is TGTGCCAGCAGTTACAGGGTCGGCACTGAAGCTTTCTTT. The chain joins TRBV9 to TRBJ1-1; D is perhaps TRBD1 (6 bases). The germline V gene encodes CDR1 SGDLS and CDR2 YYNGEE. Trimming cost V 5 bases and J 4 bases, with 12 bases left between them. The CDR3 has 13 residues.

The CDR3 DNA sequence: TGTGCCAGCAGTCGACTTGCCTATAATTCACCCCTCCACTTT. This translates into CASSRLAYNSPLHF. The rearrangement links TRBV28 to TRBJ1-6, with D uncertain. V was clipped by 5 bases and J by 2 bases, with 7 bases between them. Germline V gene sequence: CDR1 MDHEN, CDR2 SYDVKM. This CDR3 spans 14 amino acids.

This clone has only one observation. The chain employs TRBV28 and TRBJ2-7; 9 nucleotides match TRBD1. The CDR3 is 16 amino acids. Germline CDR1 reads MDHEN; CDR2 reads SYDVKM. With V trimmed by 4 bases and J by 0 bases, 7 bases remained unmatched. The CDR3 sequence: CASSSTGTGSSYEQYF. CDR3 DNA: TGTGCCAGCAGTTCCACCGGGACAGGGAGCTCCTACGAGCAGTACTTC.

This clone was detected a few times. The rearrangement uses TRBV6-1 and TRBJ1-1; 11 nucleotides agree with TRBD1. Germline CDR1 and CDR2: MNHNS and SASEGT. The CDR3 runs 13 residues. J was trimmed by 11 bases and V by 6 bases; bases with no gene match: 8. Written as DNA, the CDR3 is TGTGCCAGCAGGGACAGGGGGCGTGAGGGGGCTTTCTTT. Its protein product is CASRDRGREGAFF.

This clone was counted once. The chain joins TRBV5-1 to TRBJ2-3; D is unclear. CDR1 and CDR2 (germline): SGHRS, YFSETQ. The CDR3 runs 17 residues. V was cut by 0 bases and J by 5 bases, with 19 bases left in between. Here the CDR3 DNA reads TGCGCCAGCAGCTTGGGAGGCCAACCCCCGCACGGAGATACGCAGTATTTT. It encodes CASSLGGQPPHGDTQYF.

The chain recombines TRBV7-2 with TRBJ2-7; 8 positions match TRBD2. The V segment lost 1 base and the J segment 2 bases; nucleotides outside the gene matches: 4. Germline-derived CDR1 and CDR2 are SGHTA and FQGNSA. This CDR3 region has 15 residues. Here the CDR3 reads CASSLVAGGTYEQYF. The CDR3 region has the DNA TGTGCCAGCAGCTTAGTGGCGGGAGGCACCTACGAGCAGTACTTC.

This chain links TRBV18 with TRBJ2-1; 8 positions agree with TRBD1. CDR3 length: 15 amino acids. After removal of 5 bases from V and 6 bases from J, the junction contained 9 bases not matched to a gene. CDR1 is KGHSH and CDR2 is LQKENI in the germline V gene. CDR3 in amino acids: CASSARQGSGNEQFF. DNA for the CDR3: TGTGCCAGCTCAGCAAGACAGGGGTCGGGCAATGAGCAGTTCTTC.